This TCR beta chain is from a study of T cells in Graves' hyperthyroidism and ophthalmopathy. On the study more broadly: Upon initial diagnosis and before any treatment, peripheral blood was collected. General observations from the study: Within blood appeared most thyroid clonotypes that had expanded above 0.001. A median around 5.9 months before onset, the model predicted ophthalmopathy.

This clonotype is a singleton in its sample. Its cognate antigen is unknown. Researchers amplified the TCR beta CDR3 regions from RNA transcripts. The HTBI primer set drove a first-round RT-PCR of the TCR CDR3. TCRdb reprocessed the multiplex PCR reads via MiXCR and lists one record per CDR3 protein. The sample shows hundreds of thousands of distinct CDR3 sequences, about a third of them seen only once. This CDR3 comprises 14 residues. Trimming shortened V by 1 base and J by 8 bases, and 12 bases separated the two germline ends. Per germline, CDR1 SGHAT and CDR2 FQNNGV. The clonotype comes from a woman aged 40 to 55 with Graves' hyperthyroidism. Sequencing used blood. The V call is TRBV11-2, the J call TRBJ1-3, with a possible D match to TRBD1 (5 bases). The CDR3 loop reads CASSLGGAGDTIYF. The CDR3 bases are TGTGCCAGCAGCTTAGGAGGGGCCGGAGACACCATATATTTT.